The present T cell receptor (beta chain) was sequenced within a study of molecular identifiers for immune sequencing clone quantification. Study information: Replicates split RNA from approximately 22,000 or 94,000 naive CD8 cells five ways, and the researchers sequenced four portions.

Previously published methods and listed TCR primers were used for the bulk TCR libraries. A single record per CDR3 protein comes from TCRdb applying MiXCR to the PCR reads. Among about 640,000 distinct CDR3 sequences listed, just under 20% were seen once. This clonotype was seen ten or more times. As yet, its antigen is unknown. CD8+CD4-CCR7+CD45RA+ sorting gave the naive CD8 T cells. Points from the study as a whole: Beyond 20 RNA copies, clones held over 99% of effector molecules, compared with under 1% in naive cells.

The sample taken for sequencing was naive CD8+ T cells from blood, with Jurkat cell RNA spiked in. The subset was: FACS-sorted CD8+CD4-CCR7+CD45RA+ naive T cells. The source is a human donor in good health. Some libraries in this study had Jurkat cell RNA spiked in.

The CDR3 loop reads CASSTFLRDSYTEAFF. The CDR3, as DNA: TGTGCCAGCAGCACCTTTTTACGGGACAGCTACACTGAAGCTTTCTTT. The chain carries TRBV21-1 and TRBJ1-1; TRBD1 is the table's D call, not checked against the DNA. TRBV21-1 is designated a pseudogene. The CDR3 spans 16 residues.